A single sample gave rise to the 5 T cell receptor beta chains below, sequenced in a study of shared clonotypes between healthy human individuals. Only in-frame clones appear in the TCRdb table, and some are missing; sequencing was by immunoSEQ multiplex PCR. The sample lists under 2.5 million clones, less than 95% occurring once. Material: naive CD4+ T cells from PBMCs. Sample subset: CD45RA+ positively selected. These receptors were obtained from a man younger than 35 in good health. Some clones in this sample may be carry-over from other donors' samples.

The rearrangement uses TRBV27 and TRBJ2-7, with TRBD1 identical over 9 bases. Germline V lookup: CDR1 MNHEY, CDR2 SMNVEV (reference sequence). V was pared by 5 bases and J by 5 bases, with 10 bases of the junction left unmatched. CDR3 length: 15 residues. This CDR3 is CASSTRGQGSHEQYF. CDR3 nucleotide sequence: TGTGCCAGCAGTACGCGGGGACAGGGCTCTCACGAGCAGTACTTC.

The V gene is TRBV28, the J gene TRBJ1-6, with D perhaps matching TRBD1 (6 bases). V was trimmed by 4 bases and J by 9 bases, leaving 22 bases between them. There are 17 residues in the CDR3. CDR1 is MDHEN, CDR2 SYDVKM, per germline. CDR3 region: CASSSHLEGGESSPLHF. CDR3 nucleotide sequence: TGTGCCAGCAGTTCACACCTTGAAGGGGGGGAAAGTTCACCCCTCCACTTT.

This chain uses TRBV5-1 with TRBJ1-4; D ambiguous. Germline CDR1 reads SGHRS; CDR2 reads YFSETQ. This CDR3 region has 15 residues. Between the trimmed V and J ends, which lost 1 base and 3 bases, there was a span of 10 bases. The CDR3 region is CASSLWSPANEKLFF. The CDR3 DNA reads TGCGCCAGCAGCTTGTGGTCCCCAGCTAATGAAAAACTGTTTTTT.

The rearrangement uses TRBV28 and TRBJ2-3; 12 nucleotides line up with TRBD2. The CDR3 is made up of 16 amino acids. The trim removed 6 bases at V and 1 base at J, leaving 5 bases unmatched. From germline, CDR1 is MDHEN and CDR2 SYDVKM. CDR3 in amino acids: CASSTWTSGGTDTQYF. The CDR3 bases are TGTGCCAGCAGCACCTGGACTAGCGGGGGCACAGATACGCAGTATTTT. Together with reference TRBV28 and TRBJ2-3, the CDR3 gives the full variable domain: DVKVTQSSRYLVKRTGEKVFLECVQDMDHENMFWYRQDPGLGLRLIYFSYDVKMKEKGDIPEGYSVSREKKERFSLILESASTNQTSMYLCASSTWTSGGTDTQYFGPGTRLTVL.

This clone was seen only once. CDR3 loop: CASSVLALAQETQYF. DNA for the CDR3: TGTGCCAGCAGCGTGCTAGCTCTGGCCCAAGAGACCCAGTACTTC. The rearrangement uses TRBV9 and TRBJ2-5, with TRBD2 as a possible D gene (5 bases). CDR3 length equals 15 residues. V was trimmed by 2 bases and J by 1 base, leaving 12 bases between them. Germline V gives CDR1 SGDLS, CDR2 YYNGEE. The entire variable domain, with the rest obtained from reference TRBV9 and TRBJ2-5, is as follows: DSGVTQTPKHLITATGQRVTLRCSPRSGDLSVYWYQQSLDQGLQFLIQYYNGEERAKGNILERFSAQQFPDLHSELNLSSLELGDSALYFCASSVLALAQETQYFGPGTRLLVL.